The T cell receptor (beta chain) under discussion was sequenced for a study of cytomegalovirus exposure and HLA in healthy donors. Germline V CDR1 and CDR2: SGHAT, FQNNGV. This CDR3 region has 15 residues. The ends were cut back, 3 bases at V and 4 bases at J, with 10 bases in the middle. Study-level points and caveats: Later work showed greater clonal expansion in HLA-associated TCR beta chains than in equally common others. Available immune exposure information was restricted to CMV serostatus only. In a later analysis, several top co-occurrence clusters appeared linked to parvovirus B19, influenza, CMV and Epstein-Barr virus.

This clone has just a few counts. Its target is unknown. PCR amplification relied on 60 Vbeta primers (plus 13 Jbeta primers). Measured with immunoSEQ multiplex PCR; TCRdb has only the in-frame clones, and not every one. This sample has about 100,000 clones, with 60% to 75% found just once. The specimen sequenced was PBMCs. The sequence came from a man aged 50-60 years in good health and CMV-seronegative. The chain joins TRBV11-2 to TRBJ2-6; D gene ambiguous. CDR3 sequence (DNA): TGTGCCAGCAGCTTGTACCAGGCGGGGGCCAACGTCCTGACTTTC. The encoded protein is CASSLYQAGANVLTF.